These T cell receptor beta chains were read from a single sample in a study of T-cell memory formation after mild COVID-19. One entry per CDR3 protein results from TCRdb running MiXCR on the 5' RACE reads. The table includes about 130,000 distinct CDR3 sequences, 15% to 20% detected once. The sequenced sample consisted of PBMCs or a T cell subset sorted from them (not recorded which). The source is a man in his late teens or twenties who had mild COVID-19 (a few samples of this study predate the infection). Cell type and time point are not known. Both conserved end residues are part of each CDR3. The order of the fields is V gene, J gene, D gene, clone size, CDR3 protein, CDR3 DNA. A D gene is named only where the DNA matches it firmly. The size of a clone is reported for some rows only, either as once, few or many, or as a class for expanded clones.

V: TRBV7-2; J: TRBJ1-3; D: -; size: -; CDR3: CASSLGARTTGNTIYF; DNA: TGTGCCAGCAGCTTAGGGGCTCGGACAACTGGAAACACCATATATTTT
V: TRBV9; J: TRBJ2-5; D: -; size: -; CDR3: CASSVSRGETQYF; DNA: TGTGCCAGCAGCGTAAGCAGGGGAGAGACCCAGTACTTC
V: TRBV7-2; J: TRBJ1-1; D: -; size: few; CDR3: CASSSSQGRTEAFF; DNA: TGTGCCAGCAGCTCATCGCAGGGTCGGACTGAAGCTTTCTTT
V: TRBV7-2; J: TRBJ1-5; D: -; size: -; CDR3: CASGSNQPQHF; DNA: TGTGCCAGCGGTAGCAATCAGCCCCAGCATTTT
V: TRBV4-1; J: TRBJ1-6; D: -; size: few; CDR3: CASSQGVGLRPNSPLHF; DNA: TGCGCCAGCAGCCAAGGAGTGGGGCTGAGACCAAATTCACCCCTCCACTTT
V: TRBV25-1; J: TRBJ1-1; D: TRBD1; size: -; CDR3: CASSWTGATEAFF; DNA: TGTGCCAGCAGCTGGACAGGGGCGACTGAAGCTTTCTTT
V: TRBV28; J: TRBJ2-1; D: -; size: -; CDR3: CASSFMGNEQFF; DNA: TGTGCCAGCAGTTTTATGGGCAATGAGCAGTTCTTC
V: TRBV4-2; J: TRBJ2-7; D: -; size: few; CDR3: CASSQERAPTAYEQYF; DNA: TGTGCCAGCAGCCAAGAGAGGGCACCAACTGCCTACGAGCAGTACTTC
V: TRBV4-3; J: TRBJ1-3; D: -; size: -; CDR3: CASSQIMSAGNTIYF; DNA: TGCGCCAGCAGCCAAATAATGTCAGCTGGAAACACCATATATTTT
V: TRBV28; J: TRBJ2-1; D: -; size: -; CDR3: CASSLLENEQFF; DNA: TGTGCCAGCAGTTTATTAGAGAATGAGCAGTTCTTC
V: TRBV5-1; J: TRBJ2-7; D: -; size: -; CDR3: CASSLDWGEQYF; DNA: TGCGCCAGCAGCCTGGATTGGGGGGAGCAGTACTTC
V: TRBV28; J: TRBJ2-3; D: TRBD1; size: -; CDR3: CASFGGTGSTDTQYF; DNA: TGTGCCAGCTTTGGAGGGACAGGGTCCACAGATACGCAGTATTTT
V: TRBV5-1; J: TRBJ2-3; D: TRBD2; size: few; CDR3: CASSLVAGLGDTQYF; DNA: TGCGCCAGCAGCTTGGTCGCAGGACTAGGAGATACGCAGTATTTT
V: TRBV20-1; J: TRBJ1-1; D: -; size: -; CDR3: CSARDLRQTNTEAFF; DNA: TGCAGTGCTAGAGATTTAAGGCAGACGAACACTGAAGCTTTCTTT
V: TRBV7-9; J: TRBJ1-4; D: TRBD1; size: few; CDR3: CASSPTGGRLTNEKLFF; DNA: TGTGCCAGCAGCCCTACAGGGGGTCGTCTAACTAATGAAAAACTGTTTTTT
V: TRBV5-1; J: TRBJ2-1; D: -; size: -; CDR3: CASSLGGTVDNEQFF; DNA: TGCGCCAGCAGCTTGGGCGGGACAGTAGACAATGAGCAGTTCTTC
V: TRBV5-1; J: TRBJ2-3; D: TRBD1; size: -; CDR3: CASSQPTGINTDTQYF; DNA: TGCGCCAGCAGCCAACCGACAGGGATAAATACAGATACGCAGTATTTT
V: TRBV6-5; J: TRBJ1-1; D: -; size: -; CDR3: CASSYDSHTEAFF; DNA: TGTGCCAGCAGTTACGACAGTCACACTGAAGCTTTCTTT
V: TRBV6-2/TRBV6-3; J: TRBJ2-7; D: -; size: few; CDR3: CASSSSGLGAYEQYF; DNA: TGTGCCAGCAGTTCCTCCGGACTGGGAGCCTACGAGCAGTACTTC
V: TRBV5-1; J: TRBJ2-6; D: -; size: -; CDR3: CASSLYSSGANVLTF; DNA: TGCGCCAGCAGCTTGTACAGCTCTGGGGCCAACGTCCTGACTTTC
V: TRBV20-1; J: TRBJ1-5; D: -; size: -; CDR3: CSATEGRPGQPQHF; DNA: TGCAGTGCCACCGAGGGGAGGCCAGGTCAGCCCCAGCATTTT
V: TRBV4-2; J: TRBJ2-5; D: TRBD2; size: -; CDR3: CASSQVTSGGTETQYF; DNA: TGTGCCAGCAGCCAAGTCACTAGCGGGGGGACGGAGACCCAGTACTTC
V: TRBV18; J: TRBJ1-1; D: TRBD1; size: -; CDR3: CASSGQEETEAFF; DNA: TGTGCCAGCTCCGGACAGGAGGAGACTGAAGCTTTCTTT
V: TRBV12-3/TRBV12-4; J: TRBJ1-6; D: -; size: -; CDR3: CASSLVGGSPLHF; DNA: TGTGCCAGCAGTTTAGTCGGCGGGTCACCCCTCCACTTT
V: TRBV11-2; J: TRBJ2-2; D: TRBD2; size: many; CDR3: CASSLLAGAFTGELFF; DNA: TGTGCCAGCAGCTTACTAGCGGGGGCGTTCACCGGGGAGCTGTTTTTT
V: TRBV6-5; J: TRBJ1-1; D: -; size: once; CDR3: CASSYSTPGRTMNTEAFF; DNA: TGTGCCAGCAGTTACTCAACCCCAGGACGGACTATGAACACTGAAGCTTTCTTT
V: TRBV9; J: TRBJ1-1; D: -; size: -; CDR3: CASSLQGWTEAFF; DNA: TGTGCCAGCAGCTTACAGGGCTGGACTGAAGCTTTCTTT
V: TRBV5-1; J: TRBJ2-2; D: -; size: few; CDR3: CASSLVGQANTGELFF; DNA: TGCGCCAGCAGCTTGGTTGGACAAGCAAACACCGGGGAGCTGTTTTTT
V: TRBV4-3; J: TRBJ2-2; D: TRBD2; size: few; CDR3: CASSHPGTSAGGELFF; DNA: TGCGCCAGCAGCCATCCCGGGACTAGCGCCGGCGGGGAGCTGTTTTTT
V: TRBV5-1; J: TRBJ2-1; D: TRBD2; size: few; CDR3: CASSPPRLAGRYNEQFF; DNA: TGCGCCAGCAGCCCCCCCCGACTAGCGGGGAGATACAATGAGCAGTTCTTC
V: TRBV28; J: TRBJ2-1; D: -; size: -; CDR3: CASSLGGEGPGEQFF; DNA: TGTGCCAGCAGTTTAGGGGGTGAGGGGCCAGGGGAGCAGTTCTTC
V: TRBV9; J: TRBJ1-1; D: TRBD1; size: few; CDR3: CASSAVDRGWTEAFF; DNA: TGTGCCAGCAGCGCCGTCGACAGGGGTTGGACTGAAGCTTTCTTT
V: TRBV20-1; J: TRBJ1-2; D: -; size: -; CDR3: CSARAQPTNYGYTF; DNA: TGCAGTGCTAGAGCCCAGCCCACTAACTATGGCTACACCTTC
V: TRBV5-1; J: TRBJ2-2; D: -; size: -; CDR3: CASSLGGPTGELFF; DNA: TGCGCCAGCAGCTTGGGGGGCCCCACCGGGGAGCTGTTTTTT
V: TRBV12-5; J: TRBJ1-5; D: TRBD1; size: few; CDR3: CASGLVLSDRGFDQPQHF; DNA: TGTGCTAGTGGTTTGGTATTATCCGACAGGGGGTTTGATCAGCCCCAGCATTTT